Listed here are 12 T cell receptor beta chains from one sample, sequenced in a study of T cells in Graves' hyperthyroidism and ophthalmopathy. Researchers took RNA transcripts and amplified the TCR beta CDR3 regions from them. The primer set for the first-round RT-PCR of the TCR CDR3 was HTBI. TCRdb re-called the multiplex PCR reads with MiXCR, one entry per CDR3 protein. Of approximately 530,000 distinct CDR3 sequences in the sample, approximately 15% were seen once. Specimen: blood. The receptors were gathered from a woman younger than 30 with Graves' hyperthyroidism.

This clonotype was recorded at least ten times. The J gene is TRBJ1-4, the V gene TRBV13; D call uncertain. Trimming removed 1 base at V and 8 bases at J, with 11 bases between. Germline assignment: CDR1 PRHDT and CDR2 FYEKMQ (reference sequence). This CDR3 is built from 14 residues. For the CDR3, the DNA is TGTGCCAGCAGCTTAGCATTGTCGGGCGAAAAACTGTTTTTT. Translation: CASSLALSGEKLFF.

The rearrangement uses TRBV6-2 or TRBV6-3 and TRBJ2-7; the D gene is possibly TRBD1 (6 bases). Germline-derived CDR1 and CDR2 are MNHEY and SVGEGT. CDR3 size: 14 residues. With 2 bases removed from V and 2 bases from J, the gap between germline ends came to 10 bases. CDR3: CASSYGGGPYEQYF. The CDR3, as DNA: TGTGCCAGCAGTTACGGTGGGGGCCCCTACGAGCAGTACTTC.

Ten or more counts support this clonotype. V is TRBV7-2 and J is TRBJ1-2; unclear D gene. Germline loops: CDR1 SGHTA, CDR2 FQGNSA. The germline V and J ends were trimmed by 5 bases and 2 bases, with 15 bases remaining between them. The CDR3 consists of 15 residues. In DNA form, the CDR3 reads TGTGCCAGCAGCCTCCGGGCAGGAACCAACTATGGCTACACCTTC. Translation gives CASSLRAGTNYGYTF. Together with reference TRBV7-2 and TRBJ1-2, the CDR3 gives the full variable domain: GAGVSQSPSNKVTEKGKDVELRCDPISGHTALYWYRQSLGQGLEFLIYFQGNSAPDKSGLPSDRFSAERTGGSVSTLTIQRTQQEDSAVYLCASSLRAGTNYGYTFGSGTRLTVV.

This clonotype was picked up a small number of times. An end of the junction differs from the germline gene, which may be a read error. The chain joins TRBV6-8 to TRBJ2-1, with 13 bases matching TRBD2. This CDR3 comprises 18 residues. The germline gives CDR1 MNHGY, CDR2 SAAAGT. DNA for the CDR3: TGTGTCAGCAGTTACGGGACTAGCGGGGTTAGCTCCTACAATGAGCAGTTCTTC. It encodes CVSSYGTSGVSSYNEQFF.

This clonotype has a count of ten or more. The chain employs TRBV20-1 and TRBJ2-1; TRBD1 aligns across 7 bases. V dropped 4 bases and J dropped 0; count of bases not matched to a gene: 6. Germline V gene sequence: CDR1 DFQATT, CDR2 SNEGSKA (reference sequence). The CDR3 extends over 15 amino acids. CDR3 sequence: CSANPGQSSYNEQFF. DNA of the CDR3: TGCAGTGCTAACCCGGGACAGAGCTCCTACAATGAGCAGTTCTTC.

This clonotype was observed many times. The J gene is TRBJ1-3, the V gene TRBV28; D gene uncertain. Germline assignment: CDR1 MDHEN and CDR2 SYDVKM. There are 14 residues in the CDR3. The V end lost 3 bases, the J end lost 4 bases, and 10 bases lay between the germline ends. The CDR3 region has the DNA TGTGCCAGCAGTTTCTCTCTCGGAGGAAACACCATATATTTT. This gives the protein CASSFSLGGNTIYF.

This clonotype was detected many times. The genes are TRBV18 and TRBJ2-7, with 14 bases fitting TRBD2. Per germline, CDR1 KGHSH and CDR2 LQKENI. V dropped 3 bases and J dropped 1; count of bases not matched to a gene: 2. The CDR3 contains 16 residues. The CDR3: CASSPGLAGGSYEQYF. For the CDR3, the DNA is TGTGCCAGCTCACCCGGACTAGCGGGGGGTTCCTACGAGCAGTACTTC.

This clonotype occurred a few times. The chain has TRBV7-9 and TRBJ2-3; 9 nucleotides match TRBD2. V lost 0 bases to trimming and J lost 6 bases; unmatched junction nucleotides: 10. This CDR3 region has 17 residues. The germline CDR1 and CDR2 sequences are SEHNR and FQNEAQ (reference sequence). Here the CDR3 reads CASSLAGGRGGFDTQYF. The CDR3 region has the DNA TGTGCCAGCAGCTTAGCAGGCGGGCGGGGGGGCTTCGATACGCAGTATTTT. The whole variable domain, remainder taken from reference TRBV7-9 and TRBJ2-3, is DTGVSQNPRHKITKRGQNVTFRCDPISEHNRLYWYRQTLGQGPEFLTYFQNEAQLEKSRLLSDRFSAERPKGSFSTLEIQRTEQGDSAMYLCASSLAGGRGGFDTQYFGPGTRLTVL.

In its sample, this clonotype was seen a few times. The rearrangement links TRBV7-9 to TRBJ2-7; D call uncertain. Germline V CDR1 and CDR2: SEHNR, FQNEAQ (reference sequence). Trimming shortened V by 6 bases and J by 1 base, and 10 bases separated the two germline ends. CDR3 length: 13 amino acids. The CDR3 here is CASRPMNSYEQYF. The CDR3 nucleotides read TGTGCCAGCAGGCCTATGAATTCCTACGAGCAGTACTTC. Using reference TRBV7-9 and TRBJ2-7 for the parts outside the CDR3, the full variable domain is DTGVSQNPRHKITKRGQNVTFRCDPISEHNRLYWYRQTLGQGPEFLTYFQNEAQLEKSRLLSDRFSAERPKGSFSTLEIQRTEQGDSAMYLCASRPMNSYEQYFGPGTRLTVT.

This clonotype was counted ten times or more. This sequence joins TRBV20-1 and TRBJ2-3, with TRBD2 matching 11 bases. CDR3 length: 15 residues. V gave up 4 bases and J gave up 2 bases; unmatched junction bases: 5. Germline CDR1 is DFQATT and CDR2 is SNEGSKA (reference sequence). CDR3 in amino acids: CSAKMTSGVTDTQYF. CDR3 DNA: TGCAGTGCTAAGATGACTAGCGGGGTCACAGATACGCAGTATTTT.

At least ten counts were recorded for this clonotype. This rearrangement joins TRBV18 to TRBJ2-7; D may be TRBD1 (5 bases). The CDR3 is 13 residues long. Trimming took 6 bases from V and 5 from J, leaving 14 bases between them. CDR1 and CDR2 from the germline V gene are KGHSH and LQKENI. CDR3 coding DNA: TGTGCCAGCTCCCCCGTGCAGACAGACGAGCAGTACTTC. It is translated as CASSPVQTDEQYF.

This clonotype was detected many times. The chain recombines TRBV2 with TRBJ2-7; 11 bases align to TRBD2. Germline CDR1 SNHLY, CDR2 FYNNEI. Trimming removed 2 bases from V and 5 bases from J; junction bases left unmatched: 5. This CDR3 is 15 amino acids long. The CDR3 region has the DNA TGTGCCAGCAGTGAAAGGCTAGCGGGAGGAAACGAGCAGTACTTC. It codes for CASSERLAGGNEQYF.